The source of this T cell receptor beta chain is a study of OX40 agonist ivuxolimab in advanced cancers. With respect to this clone: The antigen is undetermined.

Study results and caveats: Clones of CD4+ and CD8+ blood T cells grew by week 6 at doses of 0.1 to 3.0 mg/kg.

Trimming removed 1 base from V and 7 bases from J, with 11 bases in between. The germline CDR1 and CDR2 sequences are MGHRA and YSYEKL. This CDR3 region has 13 residues. Profiled with immunoSEQ multiplex PCR; TCRdb holds only in-frame clones, not every one. The data show some 85,000 clones, with about 88% seen just once and approximately 0.26% held by the top ten. This receptor was taken from an adult with an advanced solid tumor such as melanoma, head and neck, liver or kidney cancer. The source was CD4+ or CD8+ T cells sorted from blood, collected in a trial of the OX40 agonist ivuxolimab. The V call is TRBV4-1, the J call TRBJ2-7; D uncertain. CDR3 sequence: CASSQGFVREQYF. CDR3 nucleotide sequence: TGCGCCAGCAGCCAAGGGTTCGTTAGGGAGCAGTACTTC.